Many counts were recorded for the clone carrying this T cell receptor (beta chain). The antigen remains unidentified. The sample originates from a study of regulatory T cells in long-lasting Graves disease. About the study: Graves' patients who were just diagnosed had used antithyroid drugs for under 3 months.

The time point here: newly diagnosed GD, antithyroid drugs for less than 3 months. RNA from PBMCs was the source of the TCR library. Criteria from the American Thyroid Association guidelines were applied to diagnose Graves' disease. Staff took around 9 milliliters of peripheral blood and put it into EDTA tubes. Looked up from germline, CDR1 is MNHEY and CDR2 is SMNVEV (reference sequence). Trimming removed 6 bases from V and 2 bases from J; junction bases left unmatched: 12. The CDR3 has 17 amino acids. Broader study findings: Persistent Graves' disease cases displayed lower TCR diversity than newly diagnosed ones.

Construction of TCR beta libraries relied on iRepertoire HTBI primers and on Arm-PCR targeting CDR3 regions. TCRdb itself ran the multiplex PCR reads through MiXCR, one entry per CDR3 protein. This sample has 200,000 to 250,000 distinct CDR3 sequences, with roughly 18% found just once. The sample was also linked to a second study, of T cells in Graves' hyperthyroidism and ophthalmopathy.

The V call is TRBV27, the J call TRBJ2-1; 8 positions agree with TRBD2. The sequence was collected from a woman in her 30s with Graves disease. Sequenced here: peripheral blood mononuclear cells (PBMCs), sampled at new diagnosis, from a patient treated with antithyroid drugs. CDR3: CASSRGDRGGPYNEQFF. For the CDR3, the DNA is TGTGCCAGCAGCCGTGGGGATCGCGGGGGGCCCTACAATGAGCAGTTCTTC.